This T cell receptor (beta chain) was captured by sequencing in a study of regulatory T cells in long-lasting Graves disease. Whole-study context: For under 3 months, newly diagnosed Graves' patients had been taking antithyroid drugs. Study results and caveats: Persistent disease was associated with favored TRBV28 usage and with favored use of TRBJ1-2 and TRBJ2-5. Fewer public clonotypes were shared by new patients (roughly 970) than by persistent patients (around 2,800). Study was limited to peripheral blood, excluding thyroid tissue.

Combining iRepertoire HTBI primers with Arm-PCR of CDR3 regions, the authors built TCR beta libraries. Using its own MiXCR run on the multiplex PCR reads, TCRdb lists one record per CDR3 protein. The sample records about 320,000 distinct CDR3 sequences, 18% being singletons. Specified time point: newly diagnosed GD, antithyroid drugs for less than 3 months. Generation of the TCR library employed RNA extracted from PBMCs. Concerning this clonotype: Its antigen is not known.

This CDR3 contains 15 residues. Losses at the gene ends were 4 bases for V and 5 bases for J; bases not matched to a gene: 11. Per the germline V gene, CDR1 is MDHEN and CDR2 is SYDVKM. The chain joins TRBV28 to TRBJ2-7, with 7 positions matching TRBD1. This sample comprised peripheral blood mononuclear cells (PBMCs), obtained at new diagnosis, from a patient treated with antithyroid drugs. The clonotype comes from a female donor with Graves disease. The CDR3 here is CASSSPAGTEHEQYF. CDR3 DNA: TGTGCCAGCAGTTCCCCGGCCGGGACAGAACACGAGCAGTACTTC.